This TCR beta chain comes out of a study of T cells in narcolepsy. Study outcomes and limitations: Comparing one patient's CSF and blood CD4+ clonotypes highlighted HCRT- and TRIB2-specific autoreactive clonotypes.

Assay used: immunoSEQ multiplex PCR; TCRdb lists only in-frame clones, some missing. The data hold 30,000 or so clones, with almost 80% observed a single time. This clone has only a few counts. The antigen is unknown. Germline values: CDR1 WSHSY, CDR2 SAAADI. Unmatched junction bases numbered 10, after V lost 8 bases and J lost 4 bases. The CDR3 has 14 residues. The J gene is TRBJ1-2, the V gene TRBV10-2; 7 bases match TRBD1. Sequencing used memory (CD45RA-) CD4+ T cells from blood. The source of this sequence is a human donor in good health. CDR3 DNA: TGCGCCAGCGGACACCGGGACAGCTCCTATGGCTACACCTTC. Protein sequence: CASGHRDSSYGYTF.